The source of this TCR beta chain is a study of blood T cell repertoires in COVID-19 (dated by TCRdb to the early 2020s). Notes on the research overall: Samples covering the acute and convalescent phases of COVID-19 were provided by collaborators in the United States, Italy and Spain. The material from the prospective study consisted of cDNA or gDNA derived from T cells, B-cell-depleted T cells, or PBMCs. Subjects who had been exposed to COVID-19, were actively infected with it, or had recovered from it provided the deeply sampled blood TCRbeta repertoires that made up the dataset. The repertoires were released in a freely available public database meant as a resource for research on the immune response to SARS-CoV-2. Samples were obtained from the ongoing ImmuneRACE study (first 160 participants) and from 1,000 to 1,500 subjects provided by 6 global collaborators. The sample metadata nearly always contained a de-identified subject ID, COVID-19 status, age in years and sex. Where available, HLA class I and class II types were obtained from metadata supplied by the sample provider rather than from assay-based typing.

The immunoSEQ Assay, a bias-controlled multiplex PCR, was used to amplify TCRbeta CDR3 regions from genomic DNA. Processing in the source paper ran as follows. Within the assay, amplification of reference gene primers was used to estimate how many nucleated cells each sample contained. To quantify the absolute abundance of each unique TCRbeta CDR3 rearrangement, sequence reads were collapsed and filtered. For each sample, productive Simpson clonality was calculated as the square root of Simpson's diversity index across productive rearrangements. Entries here come from immuneACCESS through TCRdb and include only in-frame sequences with V and J called. Some clones fail to appear in such tables; in the studies checked, an unresolved V gene covers under half of the shortfall, and the cause of the remainder is unknown. That table is the source of V, J and clone size, and D and trimming were worked out from the DNA. For this sample there are around 500,000 clones; approximately 85% appear just once. Under 4% of the sample lies in the top ten.

Study-level results and caveats: Clinical and demographic metadata were provided uncurated, with the amount varying by source and participant.

Whole blood was collected in K2EDTA tubes by collaborating institutions according to the institutions' own protocols. For TCRbeta analysis, collaborator samples were shipped as frozen whole blood, as isolated PBMCs, or as DNA extracted from either sample type. From the cysteine up to the phenylalanine, the CDR3 has a length of 16 residues. Only CDR3 DNA is held: 48 bases, read in frame from base 1. A distance of 10 bases separates the germline ends of V and J, which lose 0 bases and 0 bases respectively. CDR1 and CDR2 are drawn from the germline V gene: SGDLS, YYNGEE. This clone has only a few counts. Which antigen it targets is not known. One base away there is no much larger clone; base qualities are not given.

This TCR was recovered from a human donor in a cohort sampled during active COVID-19. Sequencing input: peripheral blood. The chain is assembled from TRBV9 and TRBJ2-4, with TRBD1 tentatively as D gene (6 bases match). At the DNA level, the sequence is TGTGCCAGCAGCGTAGCGACAGGTCAAGCCAAAAACATTCAGTACTTC. Its translation reads: CASSVATGQAKNIQYF.